The 11 T cell receptor beta chains below come from one sample, sequenced in a study of blood T cell repertoires in COVID-19. The repertoire was sequenced with immunoSEQ multiplex PCR; TCRdb's copy has only in-frame clones and lacks some. Of about 75,000 clones listed, about 86% are singletons. Sequenced sample: peripheral blood. Receptors originate from a man older than 75 with COVID-19, enrolled during active disease.

The rearrangement uses TRBV3-1 (or the pseudogene TRBV3-2) and TRBJ1-3, with D possibly matching TRBD1 (5 bases). Germline lookup yields CDR1 LGHDT and CDR2 YNNKEL (reference sequence). The CDR3 is 14 residues long. The germline V and J ends were trimmed by 7 bases and 2 bases, with 12 bases remaining between them. The CDR3 DNA sequence: TGTGCCAGCACCCCAAGCAGGGCTGGAAACACCATATATTTT. Translation: CASTPSRAGNTIYF.

V usage is TRBV3-1 (or the pseudogene TRBV3-2) and J usage is TRBJ1-1; D is unclear. Trimming removed 1 base at V and 7 bases at J, with 7 bases between. Germline V gene lookup returns CDR1 LGHDT and CDR2 YNNKEL (reference sequence). This CDR3 spans 12 amino acids. The CDR3 reads CASSQGGNEAFF. In DNA, the CDR3 is TGTGCCAGCAGCCAAGGAGGGAATGAAGCTTTCTTT.

The genes are TRBV5-1 and TRBJ1-4; TRBD1 matches 7 bases. The CDR3 has 14 residues. Germline V gives CDR1 SGHRS, CDR2 YFSETQ. V was pared by 4 bases and J by 6 bases, with 6 bases of the junction left unmatched. CDR3 DNA sequence: TGCGCCAGCAGCGGAGGGGGCGCCGATGAAAAACTGTTTTTT. Translated: CASSGGGADEKLFF.

The count of this clone is one. This chain links TRBV7-2 with TRBJ2-6, with D possibly TRBD1 on 5 matching bases. Per the germline V gene, CDR1 is SGHTA and CDR2 is FQGNSA. This CDR3 region has 15 residues. The germline V and J ends were trimmed by 5 bases and 2 bases, with 10 bases remaining between them. CDR3 in amino acids: CASSPQVAGANVLTF. CDR3 bases: TGTGCCAGCAGCCCACAGGTGGCTGGGGCCAACGTCCTGACTTTC.

V is TRBV29-1 and J is TRBJ2-1; 9 bases line up with TRBD2. Per the germline V gene, CDR1 is SQVTM and CDR2 is ANQGSEA. V dropped 5 bases and J dropped 3; count of bases not matched to a gene: 8. The CDR3 covers 15 residues. In nucleotides, the CDR3 is TGCAGCGTTAAAAGACTAGCGGTGATCTACAATGAGCAGTTCTTC. Its protein product is CSVKRLAVIYNEQFF.

V and J are TRBV28 and TRBJ1-4, with TRBD1 matching over 7 bases. The length of the CDR3 is 14 residues. Trimming at V came to 5 bases and at J to 5 bases, leaving 5 bases not matched to a gene. Germline V CDR1 and CDR2: MDHEN, SYDVKM. The CDR3 nucleotides read TGTGCCAGCAGTCCAGGGGGTGGGAATGAAAAACTGTTTTTT. This gives the protein CASSPGGGNEKLFF.

This sequence joins TRBV9 and TRBJ2-7; D unresolved. Germline CDR1 SGDLS, CDR2 YYNGEE. V was trimmed by 0 bases and J by 1 base, leaving 8 bases between them. CDR3 size: 14 residues. The CDR3 region is CASSVEAGSYEQYF. Written as DNA, the CDR3 is TGTGCCAGCAGCGTAGAGGCAGGATCCTACGAGCAGTACTTC. Looking up the rest from reference TRBV9 and TRBJ2-7 gives the full variable domain: DSGVTQTPKHLITATGQRVTLRCSPRSGDLSVYWYQQSLDQGLQFLIQYYNGEERAKGNILERFSAQQFPDLHSELNLSSLELGDSALYFCASSVEAGSYEQYFGPGTRLTVT.

The chain is built from TRBV6-5 and TRBJ2-3, with a tentative D call TRBD1 (5 bases). The V and J ends lost 4 bases and 0 bases respectively, with 11 bases between them. Germline CDR1 MNHEY, CDR2 SVGAGI. This CDR3 spans 15 amino acids. The CDR3 bases are TGTGCCAGCAGTTCCGACAGTGCTAGCACAGATACGCAGTATTTT. Translating gives CASSSDSASTDTQYF.

This clone was seen only once. The rearrangement links TRBV7-3 to TRBJ2-1; 10 nucleotides match TRBD1. Germline values: CDR1 SGHTA, CDR2 FQGTGA. The CDR3 loop spans 16 amino acids. The ends lost 5 bases at V and 7 bases at J; junction bases unmatched: 11. CDR3 DNA sequence: TGTGCCAGCAGCCCCCTGGGGACAGGGGCTTCGAATGAGCAGTTCTTC. Translation: CASSPLGTGASNEQFF.

The chain joins TRBV4-3 to TRBJ1-1, with D possibly TRBD1 on 5 matching bases. The CDR3 sequence is 14 residues long. CDR1 is LGHNA and CDR2 is YSLEER in the germline V gene. Trimming removed 1 base from V and 10 bases from J, with 16 bases in between. This chain's CDR3 is CASSQVAGYGIAFF. In DNA form, the CDR3 reads TGCGCCAGCAGCCAAGTCGCAGGGTACGGAATAGCTTTCTTT.

The rearrangement joins TRBV28 to TRBJ1-5; possible D gene TRBD1, 5 bases. Per germline, CDR1 MDHEN and CDR2 SYDVKM. Trimming shortened V by 6 bases and J by 9 bases, and 24 bases separated the two germline ends. The CDR3 length is 16 residues. CDR3 nucleotides: TGTGCCAGCAGCCCTATGCGGGGGACCTCAATTAGGCCCCAGCATTTT. Translation: CASSPMRGTSIRPQHF.